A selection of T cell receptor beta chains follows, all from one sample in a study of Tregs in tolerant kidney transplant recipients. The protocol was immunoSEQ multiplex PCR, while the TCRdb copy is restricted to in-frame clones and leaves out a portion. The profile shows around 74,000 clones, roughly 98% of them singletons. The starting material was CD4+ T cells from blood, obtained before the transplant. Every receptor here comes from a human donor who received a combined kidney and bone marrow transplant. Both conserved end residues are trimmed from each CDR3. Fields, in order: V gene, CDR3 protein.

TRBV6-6,ASSFPGSTEAF
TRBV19,ASSPRGGGASYNSPLH
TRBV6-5,ASSPGPREF
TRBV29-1,SASSAAQETQY
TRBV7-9,ASSFRTGRGTGELF
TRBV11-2,ASSLTLAGGGNEQF
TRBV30,AWKRSGLGYGYT
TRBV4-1,ASSHQGAGYEQY
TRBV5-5,ASSLGSQETQY
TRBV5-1,ASSLGSLSSEQF
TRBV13,ASSPDRGVFGGANVLT
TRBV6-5,ATKRSLYNEQF
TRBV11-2,ASSYRGARGGSPEAF
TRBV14,ASSLQGAKNIQY
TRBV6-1,ASSDPDGKSSYEQY
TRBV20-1,SAETKDTQY
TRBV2,ASRGTSANNEQF
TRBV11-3,ASSSGLAGGGQETQY
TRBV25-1,ASSEYLKSDNEQF
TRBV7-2,ASSPIRGGDGYT
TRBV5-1,ASSLGQITDTQY
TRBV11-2,ASSLGRQGSQPQH
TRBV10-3,AISESNSYEQY
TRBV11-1,ASSLGGTGVYEQY
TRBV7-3,ASSVSRGGVSEQF
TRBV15,ATSRDSTTNEKLF
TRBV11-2,ASSLPTGVGEQY
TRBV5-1,ASSSQETQY
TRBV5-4,ASSLDSPKDIQY
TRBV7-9,ASSLSPGQGSYEQY
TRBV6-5,ASRPSGNQPQH
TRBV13,ASSPGLAEVQETQY
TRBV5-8,ASSPDRGRTEAF
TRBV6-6,ASSLLLAGGTEQF
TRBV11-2,ASSLDPGGGRYNEQF
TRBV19,ASSIRRVSLPYEQY
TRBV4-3,ASSQEVNRNTYEQY
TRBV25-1,ASSEYTGGGGYT
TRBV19,ASTADRGHDEQF
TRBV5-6,ASSSGQGAFNEKLF
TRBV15,ATSSRQGFTEAF
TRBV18,ASSPVLTGYSYNEQF
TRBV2,ASSIGLQETQY
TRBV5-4,ASRLGVGTQYEQY
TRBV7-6,ASSPTGIGFNEKLF
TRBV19,ASSIPGETQY